The source of this T cell receptor beta chain is a study of CD8 T cells in ankylosing spondylitis. Notes on the study in general: Ankylosing spondylitis blood appeared to be characterized by a TCR beta motif of fewer than ten highly homologous variants.

Germline V gene data show CDR1 as LNHDA and CDR2 as SQIVND (reference sequence). This CDR3 is built from 15 residues. Trimming pared 0 bases from V and 3 bases from J, leaving 9 bases between. Quantitative 5'-RACE with molecular barcodes generated TCR beta libraries. MiXCR was run by TCRdb on the 5' RACE reads, yielding one entry per CDR3 protein. The table shows a few hundred thousand distinct CDR3 sequences, with roughly a sixth occurring only once. Concerning this clonotype: Its antigen is unknown.

Sequenced material: blood, either unsorted or a sorted T cell fraction (not recorded which). The rearrangement links TRBV19 to TRBJ1-5, with D maybe TRBD1 (5 bases). This sequence was found in a male donor with ankylosing spondylitis. CDR3 protein: CASSIEGGANQPQHF. CDR3 sequence (DNA): TGTGCCAGTAGTATAGAGGGGGGTGCCAATCAGCCCCAGCATTTT.